Following are 24 T cell receptor beta chains from one sample sequenced in a study of CD8+ T cells in alopecia areata. The sequencing template was cDNA reverse transcribed from extracted RNA. Profiling relied on immunoSEQ multiplex PCR, and the TCRdb table lists in-frame clones only, not all of them. The sample consists of 7,000 to 9,000 clones, 65% to 70% of them appearing once. Patients with alopecia areata provided lesional scalp punch biopsies as well as peripheral blood. The sample consisted of skin, taken at week 0. The origin of the receptors is a human donor with alopecia areata.

This clone showed up just a few times. The chain couples TRBV25-1 to TRBJ1-6; D unresolved. CDR1 MGHDK and CDR2 SYGVNS come from the germline V gene. The CDR3 runs to 12 residues. V shed 1 base and J shed 7 bases, with 2 bases lying between them. CDR3 sequence: CASSEWNSPLHF. CDR3 bases: TGTGCCAGCAGTGAATGGAATTCACCCCTCCACTTT.

Only one count was recorded for this clone. The V call is TRBV30, the J call TRBJ2-5; the D gene is possibly TRBD2 (6 bases). V gave up 7 bases and J gave up 4 bases, with 16 bases separating them. The length of the CDR3 is 13 residues. Germline loops: CDR1 GTSNPN, CDR2 SVGIG (reference sequence). CDR3 in DNA: TGTGCCTCAGGCGAGCAGGGAGGAGAGACCCAGTACTTC. It translates to CASGEQGGETQYF.

The chain uses TRBV7-2 and TRBJ2-1; 10 nucleotides line up with TRBD2. J gave up 4 bases and V 8 bases, and 8 bases lay outside the gene matches. Per the germline V gene, CDR1 is SGHTA and CDR2 is FQGNSA. The CDR3 is 15 residues long. CDR3 region: CASCQRGGRYNEQFF. CDR3 sequence (DNA): TGTGCCAGCTGCCAGCGGGGGGGGAGATACAATGAGCAGTTCTTC. The whole variable domain, remainder taken from reference TRBV7-2 and TRBJ2-1, is GAGVSQSPSNKVTEKGKDVELRCDPISGHTALYWYRQSLGQGLEFLIYFQGNSAPDKSGLPSDRFSAERTGGSVSTLTIQRTQQEDSAVYLCASCQRGGRYNEQFFGPGTRLTVL.

This clone counts as large. The V and J genes are TRBV2 and TRBJ2-3, with TRBD2 as a possible D gene (5 bases). Looked up from germline, CDR1 is SNHLY and CDR2 is FYNNEI. Trimming took 3 bases from V and 6 from J, leaving 13 bases between them. The CDR3 consists of 14 residues. The CDR3: CASSDRASGDTQYF. Here the CDR3 DNA reads TGTGCCAGCAGTGACCGGGCCTCGGGGGATACGCAGTATTTT.

DNA of the CDR3: TGTGCCAGCAGCTCTAGGCCCAGCCGTTCCACAGATACGCAGTATTTT. Protein sequence: CASSSRPSRSTDTQYF. The chain recombines TRBV7-6 with TRBJ2-3; no clear D. V lost 4 bases and J 2 bases, leaving 16 bases between the germline ends. CDR1 and CDR2 (germline): SGHVS, FNYEAQ. CDR3 length: 16 amino acids.

CDR3 coding DNA: TGTGCCAGCAGCTCCGCGGGTAGCGGGGAAAACATTCAGTACTTC. This translates into CASSSAGSGENIQYF. This chain joins TRBV7-9 and TRBJ2-4, with 8 bases matching TRBD2. The trim removed 4 bases at V and 5 bases at J, leaving 7 bases unmatched. CDR1 and CDR2 (germline): SEHNR, FQNEAQ (reference sequence). The CDR3 has 15 residues.

As concerns this clone: At the DNA level, this CDR3 is encoded by other sequences in the same sample as well. The chain is built from TRBV5-6 and TRBJ2-1, with 8 bases aligning to TRBD2. The CDR3 loop spans 15 amino acids. Germline trimming cut 0 bases from V and 6 bases from J; bases unmatched to any gene: 5. The germline V gene encodes CDR1 SGHDT and CDR2 YYEEEE. The CDR3 region has the DNA TGTGCCAGCAGCTTGGCCGGGGGGGCTGGCAATGAGCAGTTCTTC. It encodes CASSLAGGAGNEQFF.

This clone was detected only a few times. The chain links TRBV7-9 to TRBJ1-1; D not certain. The V end was cut by 1 base, the J end by 7 bases, with 10 bases between. The germline CDR1 and CDR2 sequences are SEHNR and FQNEAQ (reference sequence). The CDR3 covers 13 residues. Here the CDR3 reads CASSLGARLEAFF. The CDR3 bases are TGTGCCAGCAGCTTAGGGGCTAGGCTTGAAGCTTTCTTT.

The chain couples TRBV5-1 to TRBJ2-7, with 7 positions matching TRBD2. The CDR3 length is 14 residues. CDR1 is SGHRS, CDR2 YFSETQ, per germline. V lost 0 bases to trimming and J lost 5 bases; unmatched junction nucleotides: 5. The CDR3 spells CASSLGPREDEQYF. In nucleotides, the CDR3 is TGCGCCAGCAGCTTGGGGCCCCGGGAGGACGAGCAGTACTTC.

This chain joins TRBV4-2 and TRBJ2-1; 15 bases match TRBD2. V lost 4 bases to trimming and J lost 0 bases; unmatched junction nucleotides: 4. CDR3 length: 18 residues. Per germline, CDR1 LGHNA and CDR2 YNFKEQ. The CDR3 protein is CASSPGTSGGSSYNEQFF. Written as DNA, the CDR3 is TGTGCCAGCAGCCCCGGGACTAGCGGGGGGAGCTCCTACAATGAGCAGTTCTTC.

This chain links TRBV7-8 with TRBJ1-1, with D tentatively TRBD1 (5 bases). The length of the CDR3 is 17 residues. Germline CDR1 and CDR2: SGHVS and FQNEAQ. V lost 7 bases to trimming and J lost 0 bases, with 21 bases between them. The CDR3 sequence is CASTLPGDAPMNTEAFF. For the CDR3, the DNA is TGTGCCAGCACCCTCCCCGGGGACGCTCCAATGAACACTGAAGCTTTCTTT.

The chain uses TRBV6-6 and TRBJ1-1; possible D gene TRBD1, 5 bases. CDR1 is MNHNY and CDR2 is SVGAGI in the germline V gene (reference sequence). The CDR3 contains 13 residues. V was clipped by 8 bases and J by 1 base, with 11 bases between them. The CDR3 DNA reads TGTGCCAGCGTCCCTGGACAGAACACTGAAGCTTTCTTT. Its protein product is CASVPGQNTEAFF.

This clone is large by share. The rearrangement joins TRBV9 to TRBJ1-1, with D unclear. This CDR3 spans 14 amino acids. Per the germline V gene, CDR1 is SGDLS and CDR2 is YYNGEE. Trimming shortened V by 4 bases and J by 1 base, and 11 bases separated the two germline ends. The CDR3 DNA reads as TGTGCCAGCAGCCAAGGACTGACGAACACTGAAGCTTTCTTT. Translating gives CASSQGLTNTEAFF.

This clone was recorded once. The chain uses TRBV5-5 and TRBJ1-2, with D maybe TRBD1 (5 bases). Trimming removed 1 base from V and 3 bases from J, with 13 bases in between. The CDR3 spans 15 residues. Germline lookup yields CDR1 SGHKS and CDR2 YYEKEE (reference sequence). This chain's CDR3 is CASSLTPLGDYGYTF. The CDR3 DNA reads TGTGCCAGCAGCTTGACCCCCCTGGGGGACTATGGCTACACCTTC. The full variable domain, with the rest looked up from reference TRBV5-5 and TRBJ1-2, is DAGVTQSPTHLIKTRGQQVTLRCSPISGHKSVSWYQQVLGQGPQFIFQYYEKEERGRGNFPDRFSARQFPNYSSELNVNALLLGDSALYLCASSLTPLGDYGYTFGSGTRLTVV.

The chain joins TRBV4-1 to TRBJ2-2; TRBD2 matches at 12 bases. Germline loops: CDR1 MGHRA, CDR2 YSYEKL. The V gene end was trimmed by 4 bases and the J gene end by 11 bases; junction bases not matched to a gene: 23. The CDR3 runs to 20 residues. As DNA, the CDR3 is TGCGCCAGCAGCCCCTCGGGGGGGGTGACTAGCGGGGGTCGCCGGTTCGAGCTGTTTTTT. Translated: CASSPSGGVTSGGRRFELFF.

The chain employs TRBV7-8 and TRBJ1-2, with a possible D match to TRBD1 (5 bases). The CDR3 contains 18 residues. Looked up from germline, CDR1 is SGHVS and CDR2 is FQNEAQ. The V end was cut by 1 base, the J end by 1 base, with 19 bases between. In DNA, the CDR3 is TGTGCCAGCAGCTTAGTTACCGGGGCAGGGTTTGGTAACTATGGCTACACCTTC. Translated, it gives CASSLVTGAGFGNYGYTF.

The rearrangement links TRBV11-2 to TRBJ2-7, with D perhaps being TRBD1 or TRBD2 (5 bases each). Germline V gene sequence: CDR1 SGHAT, CDR2 FQNNGV. The V gene lost 1 base and the J gene lost 4 bases, with 11 bases spanning the gap. The CDR3 is made up of 14 amino acids. CDR3 residues: CASSLGGFQYEQYF. As DNA, the CDR3 is TGTGCCAGCAGCTTAGGGGGGTTCCAATACGAGCAGTACTTC.

This clone was counted once. The chain employs TRBV6-1 and TRBJ1-5; TRBD1 is a possible D gene (5 bases). The CDR3 is 14 residues long. V lost 7 bases to trimming and J lost 7 bases, with 17 bases between them. Germline loops: CDR1 MNHNS, CDR2 SASEGT. CDR3 region: CASIPGAGEQPQHF. CDR3 bases: TGTGCCAGCATCCCCGGTGCGGGGGAACAGCCCCAGCATTTT.

The chain combines TRBV2 with TRBJ2-7; D is uncertain. There are 12 residues in the CDR3. Per germline, CDR1 SNHLY and CDR2 FYNNEI. With 6 bases removed from V and 2 bases from J, the gap between germline ends came to 8 bases. The CDR3 coding sequence is TGTGCCAGCAGCCAAGTACCCTACGAGCAGTACTTC. Protein sequence: CASSQVPYEQYF.

This clone showed up just once. This rearrangement joins TRBV5-1 to TRBJ2-3, with D tentatively TRBD1 (6 bases). CDR1 is SGHRS, CDR2 YFSETQ, per germline. V dropped 0 bases and J dropped 4 bases, with 9 bases sitting between them. The CDR3 sequence is 14 residues long. This chain's CDR3 is CASSLDRAADTQYF. In DNA, the CDR3 is TGCGCCAGCAGCTTGGACAGGGCCGCAGATACGCAGTATTTT. The whole variable domain, filled in from reference TRBV5-1 and TRBJ2-3, reads KAGVTQTPRYLIKTRGQQVTLSCSPISGHRSVSWYQQTPGQGLQFLFEYFSETQRNKGNFPGRFSGRQFSNSRSEMNVSTLELGDSALYLCASSLDRAADTQYFGPGTRLTVL.

This clone has a handful of counts. The chain is built from TRBV10-3 and TRBJ1-1; tentatively, D is TRBD1 (5 bases). The germline V gene encodes CDR1 ENHRY and CDR2 SYGVKD. The CDR3 is 11 amino acids. Trimming took off 8 bases at V and 10 bases at J, with 14 bases between the two ends. In DNA, the CDR3 is TGTGCCATCGGGGCGGGGGGAATAGCTTTCTTT. Amino acid sequence: CAIGAGGIAFF.

This chain links TRBV19 with TRBJ1-2; no definite D call. V was clipped by 7 bases and J by 3 bases, with 9 bases between them. CDR1 and CDR2 (germline): LNHDA, SQIVND (reference sequence). There are 12 residues in the CDR3. In DNA, the CDR3 is TGTGCCAGTAAGGGCGGCTACTATGGCTACACCTTC. It is translated as CASKGGYYGYTF. The full variable domain, its missing parts supplied by reference TRBV19 and TRBJ1-2, is DGGITQSPKYLFRKEGQNVTLSCEQNLNHDAMYWYRQDPGQGLRLIYYSQIVNDFQKGDIAEGYSVSREKKESFPLTVTSAQKNPTAFYLCASKGGYYGYTFGSGTRLTVV.

The chain carries TRBV7-8 and TRBJ2-1; TRBD2 aligns across 12 bases. Germline V CDR1 and CDR2: SGHVS, FQNEAQ. The CDR3 runs 18 residues. Losses at the gene ends were 1 base for V and 5 bases for J; bases not matched to a gene: 9. CDR3 residues: CASSLGPSGGASHNEQFF. DNA for the CDR3: TGTGCCAGCAGCTTAGGGCCTAGCGGGGGGGCCAGTCACAATGAGCAGTTCTTC.

This clone was recorded only once. The gene calls are TRBV11-2 and TRBJ2-2; TRBD1 agrees at 7 bases. After removal of 5 bases from V and 4 bases from J, the junction contained 10 bases not matched to a gene. The CDR3 has 16 residues. The germline V gene encodes CDR1 SGHAT and CDR2 FQNNGV. In nucleotides, the CDR3 is TGTGCCAGCAGCGGTATGGGACAGAAGGGCACCGGGGAGCTGTTTTTT. This gives the protein CASSGMGQKGTGELFF.